This TCR beta chain was sequenced in a study of CD8 T cells in ankylosing spondylitis. Study-wide results and caveats: Reportedly, disease-linked clones are significantly enriched in ankylosing spondylitis patients' matched synovial fluid. Disease-linked clones were CD8+ and relatively rare in peripheral blood.

TCRdb called the 5' RACE reads again in MiXCR, with one record for every CDR3 protein. The repertoire includes hundreds of thousands of distinct CDR3 sequences, 20% to 30% of them detected once, and roughly 6.7% sits in the top ten. This clonotype was observed once. Its antigen is not known. This CDR3 has 16 amino acids. Germline values: CDR1 SGHAT, CDR2 FQNNGV. The trim removed 3 bases at V and 4 bases at J, leaving 5 bases unmatched. The origin of this receptor is a male donor with ankylosing spondylitis or in good health (not recorded which). The sequenced sample was blood, either unsorted or a sorted T cell fraction (not recorded which). The V call is TRBV11-2, the J call TRBJ2-3; 12 bases fit TRBD2. This chain's CDR3 is CASSFTSGRSADTQYF. CDR3 DNA: TGTGCCAGCAGCTTTACTAGCGGGAGGTCGGCAGATACGCAGTATTTT. Supplemented by reference TRBV11-2 and TRBJ2-3, the full variable domain reads EAGVAQSPRYKIIEKRQSVAFWCNPISGHATLYWYQQILGQGPKLLIQFQNNGVVDDSQLPKDRFSAERLKGVDSTLKIQPAKLEDSAVYLCASSFTSGRSADTQYFGPGTRLTVL.